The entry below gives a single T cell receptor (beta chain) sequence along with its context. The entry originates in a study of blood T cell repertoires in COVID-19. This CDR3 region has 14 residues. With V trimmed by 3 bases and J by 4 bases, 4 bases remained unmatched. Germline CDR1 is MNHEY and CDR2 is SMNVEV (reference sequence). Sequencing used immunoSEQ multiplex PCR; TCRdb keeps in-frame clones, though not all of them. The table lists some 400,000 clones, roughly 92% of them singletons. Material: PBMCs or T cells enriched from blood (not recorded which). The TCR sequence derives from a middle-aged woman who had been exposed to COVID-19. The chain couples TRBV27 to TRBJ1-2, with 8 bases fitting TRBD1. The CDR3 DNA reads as TGTGCCAGCAGTTTTGGACAGGGATTCTATGGCTACACCTTC. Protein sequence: CASSFGQGFYGYTF.